The T cell receptor beta chain described here comes from a study of blood T cells in healthy people across ages. General study results and limits: Per million T cells, the diversity of TCR beta decreased roughly linearly as age advanced.

Trimming removed 7 bases from V and 5 bases from J, with 8 bases in between. The CDR3 is made up of 12 amino acids. Per the germline V gene, CDR1 is MNHGY and CDR2 is SVAAGI. For the second PCR, which ran for about 7 to 11 cycles, a sample-barcoded 5' primer and a J-beta primer mix were used. TCRdb processed the 5' RACE reads anew with MiXCR; each CDR3 protein has one entry. The top ten clones hold 7.9% of a sample with around 1.5 million distinct CDR3 sequences, approximately 38% of them seen once. A note on this clonotype: Its antigen is currently unknown.

Per-sample yields of isolated PBMCs were at least 6 million. This TCR derives from a woman in her late teens or twenties in good health. The sample consisted of blood. The gene calls are TRBV6-9 and TRBJ2-2, with unresolved D. The CDR3 protein is CASIVSTGELFF. CDR3 nucleotide sequence: TGTGCCAGCATCGTCTCGACCGGGGAGCTGTTTTTT.